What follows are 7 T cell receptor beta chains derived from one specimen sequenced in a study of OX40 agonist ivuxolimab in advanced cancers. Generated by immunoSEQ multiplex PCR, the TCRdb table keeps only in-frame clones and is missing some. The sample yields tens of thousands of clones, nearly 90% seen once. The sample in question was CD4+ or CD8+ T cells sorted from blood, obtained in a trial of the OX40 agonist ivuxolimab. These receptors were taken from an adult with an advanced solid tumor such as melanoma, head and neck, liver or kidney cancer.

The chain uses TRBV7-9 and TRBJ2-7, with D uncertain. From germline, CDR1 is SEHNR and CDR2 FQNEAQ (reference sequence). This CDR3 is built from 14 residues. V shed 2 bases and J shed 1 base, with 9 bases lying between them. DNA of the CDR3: TGTGCCAGCAGCTTACCGGCCAGTTCCTACGAGCAGTACTTC. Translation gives CASSLPASSYEQYF.

DNA of the CDR3: TGTGCCAGCAGCAACAGGGGGCGCGACACTGAAGCTTTCTTT. Its protein is CASSNRGRDTEAFF. The V and J genes are TRBV6-1 and TRBJ1-1; 9 positions agree with TRBD1. The trim removed 6 bases at V and 3 bases at J, leaving 5 bases unmatched. Germline CDR1 and CDR2: MNHNS and SASEGT. The CDR3 runs 14 residues.

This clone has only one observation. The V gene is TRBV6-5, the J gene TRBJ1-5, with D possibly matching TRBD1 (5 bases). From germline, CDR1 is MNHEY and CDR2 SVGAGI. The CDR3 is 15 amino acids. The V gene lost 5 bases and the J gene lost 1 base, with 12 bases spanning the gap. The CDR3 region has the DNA TGTGCCAGCAGTACTCTGGGGGGGAGCAATCAGCCCCAGCATTTT. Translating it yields CASSTLGGSNQPQHF.

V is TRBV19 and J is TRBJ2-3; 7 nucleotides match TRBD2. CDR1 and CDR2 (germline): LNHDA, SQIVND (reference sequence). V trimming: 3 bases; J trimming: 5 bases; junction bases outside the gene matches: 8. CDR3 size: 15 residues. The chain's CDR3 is CASSMGRGDQDTQYF. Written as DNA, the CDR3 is TGTGCCAGTAGTATGGGTCGGGGGGATCAAGATACGCAGTATTTT.

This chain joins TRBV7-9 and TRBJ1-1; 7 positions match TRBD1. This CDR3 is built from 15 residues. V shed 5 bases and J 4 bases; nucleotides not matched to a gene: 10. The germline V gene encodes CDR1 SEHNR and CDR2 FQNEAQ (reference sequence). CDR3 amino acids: CASSPRGTDFTEAFF. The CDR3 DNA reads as TGTGCCAGCAGCCCCCGGGGGACAGACTTCACTGAAGCTTTCTTT.

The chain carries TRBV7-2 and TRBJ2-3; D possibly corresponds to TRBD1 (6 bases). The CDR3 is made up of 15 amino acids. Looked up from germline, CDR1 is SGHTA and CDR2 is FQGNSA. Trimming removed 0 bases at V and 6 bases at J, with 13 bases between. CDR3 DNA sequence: TGTGCCAGCAGCTTAGCTGGGGGCAGGCGGGATACGCAGTATTTT. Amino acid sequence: CASSLAGGRRDTQYF.

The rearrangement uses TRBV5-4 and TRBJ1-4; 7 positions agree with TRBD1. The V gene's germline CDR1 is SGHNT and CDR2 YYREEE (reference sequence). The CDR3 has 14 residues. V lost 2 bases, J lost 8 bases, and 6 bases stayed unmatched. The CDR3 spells CASSLDRVGEKLFF. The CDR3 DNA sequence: TGTGCCAGCAGCTTAGACAGGGTTGGCGAAAAACTGTTTTTT.